Below, 27 T cell receptor beta chains from the same sample are listed, as sequenced in a study of prognosis after radiotherapy for stage I lung cancer. Amplification of TCR beta CDR3 from genomic DNA used two-round multiplex PCR. Primers targeting each individual TRBV and TRBJ gene were applied in first-round PCR. One entry per CDR3 protein, called by TCRdb with MiXCR from the multiplex PCR reads. The sample contains approximately 28,000 distinct CDR3 sequences, 42% of which appear only once. Specimen: PBMCs, collected before or after stereotactic body radiation therapy (not recorded which). The receptors come from a donor aged 50 or older with non-small cell lung cancer.

On this clonotype itself: A read error may explain this, as a much larger clone is one base away. It is likely a read error, because the conserved phenylalanine at the end of the CDR3 is missing. V is TRBV10-2 and J is TRBJ1-1; 7 nucleotides agree with TRBD1. This CDR3 has 13 amino acids. V trimming: 6 bases; J trimming: 5 bases; junction bases outside the gene matches: 6. CDR1 and CDR2 from the germline V gene are WSHSY and SAAADI. The CDR3 nucleotides read TGCGCCAGCAGGGCCCAGGGGGGGACTGAAGCTTTCTCT. Amino acid sequence: CASRAQGGTEAFS.

This clonotype has more than one count but fewer than ten. A much larger clone differs from this one at a single base, so this may be a read error. V usage is TRBV7-9 and J usage is TRBJ1-3; a weak D match, TRBD1 (6 bases). Germline CDR1 SEHNR, CDR2 FQNEAQ (reference sequence). V lost 5 bases to trimming and J lost 1 base, with 15 bases between them. The CDR3 loop spans 16 amino acids. The CDR3 loop is CASSPLGGPSGNTIYF. The CDR3 DNA follows: TGTGCCAGCAGCCCCCTCGGGGGCCCGTCTGGAAACACCATATATTTT.

This clonotype was detected many times. V gene TRBV9 combines with J gene TRBJ2-5, with D maybe TRBD1 (6 bases). This CDR3 has 15 amino acids. Trimming cost V 0 bases and J 4 bases, with 13 bases left between them. Germline V CDR1 and CDR2: SGDLS, YYNGEE. In nucleotides, the CDR3 is TGTGCCAGCAGCGTAGAGGGTGTAGGGGGAGAGACCCAGTACTTC. Its protein product is CASSVEGVGGETQYF.

The rearrangement links TRBV6-1 to TRBJ2-2; 8 nucleotides match TRBD1. Germline-derived CDR1 and CDR2 are MNHNS and SASEGT. The V segment lost 7 bases and the J segment 5 bases; nucleotides outside the gene matches: 9. The CDR3 is 15 residues long. CDR3: CASNPSGGQTGELFF. DNA for the CDR3: TGTGCCAGCAACCCTTCAGGGGGCCAAACCGGGGAGCTGTTTTTT.

About this clonotype: A read error is likely here: a far larger clone is one base away. CDR3 loop: CASSYSVGDEQFF. The CDR3 nucleotides are TGTGCCAGCAGTTACTCCGTAGGTGATGAGCAGTTCTTC. The J gene is TRBJ2-5, the V gene TRBV6-5; no clear D. The end of the DNA is better explained by TRBJ2-1, so the J call may be wrong. Germline-derived CDR1 and CDR2 are MNHEY and SVGAGI. This CDR3 has 13 amino acids.

The chain uses TRBV6-1 and TRBJ2-5; D is possibly TRBD2 (6 bases). Germline V gene sequence: CDR1 MNHNS, CDR2 SASEGT. CDR3 length: 15 residues. V was clipped by 6 bases and J by 5 bases, with 19 bases between them. The CDR3 spells CASSHSGRSWETQYF. CDR3 DNA sequence: TGTGCCAGCAGCCATAGCGGTAGGTCCTGGGAGACCCAGTACTTC.

This clonotype was detected ten times or more. This may be a read error, as it is one base from a much larger clone. The V and J genes are TRBV6-4 and TRBJ2-5; 11 positions agree with TRBD2. CDR1 and CDR2 (germline): MRHNA, SNTAGT. The length of the CDR3 is 15 residues. V lost 3 bases, J lost 5 bases, and 5 bases stayed unmatched. The CDR3 sequence: CASSEVAGGSETQYF. DNA of the CDR3: TGTGCCAGCAGTGAGGTAGCGGGGGGGTCGGAGACCCAGTACTTC.

This clonotype was found many times. The chain has TRBV12-3 or TRBV12-4 and TRBJ2-5; TRBD1 aligns across 8 bases. This CDR3 has 12 amino acids. Trimming removed 7 bases from V and 10 bases from J; junction bases left unmatched: 8. The DNA of the CDR3 is TGTGCCAGCATCCCCGCCGGGACAGGCCAGTACTTC. Amino acid sequence: CASIPAGTGQYF.

On this clonotype: A much larger clone lies a single base off, so this may be a read error. V gene TRBV7-9 combines with J gene TRBJ2-5; 8 bases are a match to TRBD1. The junction had 5 bases not matched to a gene; V was cut back by 1 base and J by 4 bases. The CDR3 has 15 amino acids. From germline, CDR1 is SEHNR and CDR2 FQNEAQ (reference sequence). The CDR3 sequence is CASSLGTGISETQYF. The CDR3 DNA reads as TGTGCCAGCAGCTTAGGGACAGGGATATCAGAGACCCAGTACTTC.

This clonotype occurred many times. J is TRBJ1-5 and V is TRBV12-3 or TRBV12-4; D unresolved. The ends were cut back, 3 bases at V and 2 bases at J, with 8 bases in the middle. The CDR3 extends over 14 amino acids. CDR3 sequence: CASSLGLGNQPQHF. Written as DNA, the CDR3 is TGTGCCAGCAGTTTGGGTCTTGGCAATCAGCCCCAGCATTTT.

This clonotype was detected many times. The chain couples TRBV2 to TRBJ1-2, with D possibly being TRBD1 (5 bases). There are 14 residues in the CDR3. V was cut by 6 bases and J by 5 bases, with 16 bases left in between. Per germline, CDR1 SNHLY and CDR2 FYNNEI. The DNA for the CDR3 is TGTGCCAGCAGGAACGGAAAACGGGGGTATGGCTACACCTTC. Translated, it gives CASRNGKRGYGYTF.

This chain uses TRBV2 with TRBJ2-2; 7 bases fit TRBD2. CDR3 size: 16 residues. The V gene's germline CDR1 is SNHLY and CDR2 FYNNEI. The J segment lost 6 bases and the V segment lost 7 bases, leaving 14 bases of the junction unmatched. The CDR3 nucleotides read TGTGCCAGCACTAAGAACGTGGGAGGGCCTTCCGGGGAGCTGTTTTTT. It yields the protein CASTKNVGGPSGELFF.

This clonotype was seen many times. The chain uses TRBV5-4 and TRBJ2-6; D is undetermined. CDR1 is SGHNT, CDR2 YYREEE, per germline (reference sequence). Trimming stripped 2 bases from V and 4 bases from J, with 7 bases between. The CDR3 has 14 amino acids. CDR3 region: CASSFERGANVLTF. In DNA form, the CDR3 reads TGTGCCAGCAGCTTCGAGCGAGGGGCCAACGTCCTGACTTTC.

Relative to its sample, this clonotype is medium-sized. The rearrangement links TRBV12-3 or TRBV12-4 to TRBJ2-1, with 12 bases aligning to TRBD1. Trimming at V came to 5 bases and at J to 10 bases, leaving 15 bases not matched to a gene. The length of the CDR3 is 17 residues. Here the CDR3 DNA reads TGTGCCAGCAGTCCCGACGCCGGGACAGGGGGCCAAGGGGAGCAGTTCTTC. Amino acids: CASSPDAGTGGQGEQFF.

The chain couples TRBV20-1 to TRBJ2-7, with D maybe TRBD2 (5 bases). The germline V gene encodes CDR1 DFQATT and CDR2 SNEGSKA (reference sequence). The CDR3 contains 11 residues. V lost 3 bases and J lost 7, with 10 bases in between. In DNA, the CDR3 is TGCAGTGCTAGTCCGGGATGGGAGCAGTACTTC. Translating it yields CSASPGWEQYF.

About this clonotype: The junction differs from germline at one of its ends, possibly a read error. The rearrangement uses TRBV6-1 and TRBJ2-7; 8 bases fit TRBD2. CDR1 and CDR2 (germline): MNHNS, SASEGT. The CDR3 is 14 residues long. The CDR3 region is CSSGPGTSSYEQYF. The CDR3 DNA sequence: TGTTCCAGCGGCCCCGGGACTAGCTCCTACGAGCAGTACTTC.

Notes on this clonotype: A junction boundary mismatches the germline segment, possibly from a read error. This chain uses TRBV20-1 with TRBJ2-3; D may be TRBD1 (6 bases). Germline V CDR1 and CDR2: DFQATT, SNEGSKA (reference sequence). CDR3 length equals 14 residues. The CDR3 DNA is TGCAGTGCTAGAGATCTGGGACACGGAGATACTCAGTATTTT. It yields the protein CSARDLGHGDTQYF.

This clonotype was seen repeatedly, ten times or more. The CDR3 loop reads CATCPDKPGNSPLHF. CDR3 in DNA: TGTGCCACCTGCCCTGACAAGCCCGGCAATTCACCCCTCCACTTT. This chain connects TRBV24-1 to TRBJ1-6; no reliable D call. The germline gives CDR1 KGHDR, CDR2 SFDVKD. V dropped 9 bases and J dropped 7 bases, with 18 bases sitting between them. The CDR3 loop spans 15 amino acids.

This clonotype was picked up one time. V and J are TRBV28 and TRBJ2-2; D not resolved. Trimming took off 0 bases at V and 5 bases at J, with 4 bases between the two ends. The V gene's germline CDR1 is MDHEN and CDR2 SYDVKM. This CDR3 spans 13 amino acids. CDR3: CASSLWGTGELFF. The DNA of the CDR3 is TGTGCCAGCAGTTTATGGGGGACCGGGGAGCTGTTTTTT. Supplemented by reference TRBV28 and TRBJ2-2, the full variable domain reads DVKVTQSSRYLVKRTGEKVFLECVQDMDHENMFWYRQDPGLGLRLIYFSYDVKMKEKGDIPEGYSVSREKKERFSLILESASTNQTSMYLCASSLWGTGELFFGEGSRLTVL.

The V call is TRBV28, the J call TRBJ1-5; TRBD1 matches at 9 bases. Germline V gene data show CDR1 as MDHEN and CDR2 as SYDVKM. V shed 6 bases, J shed 1 base, and the junction held 19 bases outside the gene matches. The CDR3 covers 20 residues. The CDR3 loop is CASRGRSGTGTPISNQPQHF. CDR3 sequence (DNA): TGTGCCAGCAGGGGACGGTCCGGGACAGGGACCCCAATCAGCAATCAGCCCCAGCATTTT.

As for this clonotype: The junction does not match germline at one end; this may be a read error. The chain combines TRBV6-1 with TRBJ2-1, with a possible D match to TRBD1 (6 bases). This CDR3 is built from 14 residues. CDR1 is MNHNS, CDR2 SASEGT, per germline. CDR3 residues: CASSLDRPYNERFF. The CDR3 coding sequence is TGTGCCAGCAGTCTCGACAGGCCATACAATGAGCGGTTCTTC.

The chain combines TRBV9 with TRBJ1-2; D might be TRBD1 (6 bases). CDR3 size: 13 residues. The V and J ends lost 4 bases and 8 bases respectively, with 15 bases between them. CDR1 SGDLS and CDR2 YYNGEE come from the germline V gene. The DNA of the CDR3 is TGTGCCAGCAGCACTGGACAGAGGGAAGGCTACACCTTC. It translates to CASSTGQREGYTF.

The gene calls are TRBV5-4 and TRBJ2-7, with D possibly TRBD2 on 7 matching bases. CDR3 length: 15 amino acids. The V gene's germline CDR1 is SGHNT and CDR2 YYREEE (reference sequence). V was shortened by 5 bases and J by 2 bases, with 17 bases between the two germline ends. The CDR3 is CASSNLGGRAYEQYF. The CDR3 nucleotides are TGTGCCAGCAGTAATCTAGGGGGGAGGGCCTACGAGCAGTACTTC.

This clonotype was seen more than once but under ten times. A far larger clone is only one base removed, so a read error is likely. The rearrangement joins TRBV6-4 to TRBJ2-1; 9 nucleotides match TRBD2. Trimming took 5 bases from V and 6 from J; bases not matched to a gene: 17. The V gene's germline CDR1 is MRHNA and CDR2 SNTAGT. This CDR3 is 18 amino acids long. Written as DNA, the CDR3 is TGTGCCAGCAGTCTCCACGCCCTGCGGCGGGAGGGCTCCAATGAGCAGTTCTTC. It encodes CASSLHALRREGSNEQFF.

This sequence joins TRBV5-5 and TRBJ2-1; 8 bases agree with TRBD1. The V gene end was trimmed by 0 bases and the J gene end by 5 bases; junction bases not matched to a gene: 1. Germline V lookup: CDR1 SGHKS, CDR2 YYEKEE (reference sequence). The CDR3 has 14 amino acids. The CDR3 sequence is CASSLGDRNNEQFF. The CDR3 DNA reads as TGTGCCAGCAGCTTGGGGGACAGGAACAATGAGCAGTTCTTC.

V usage is TRBV7-9 and J usage is TRBJ1-6, with unresolved D. V was trimmed by 5 bases and J by 0 bases, leaving 11 bases between them. This CDR3 has 16 residues. The germline gives CDR1 SEHNR, CDR2 FQNEAQ (reference sequence). The CDR3 region is CASSDLLSSYNSPLHF. The CDR3 DNA reads TGTGCCAGCAGCGATTTGTTAAGCTCCTATAATTCACCCCTCCACTTT.

This clonotype has at least ten counts. This chain connects TRBV19 to TRBJ2-1; 9 positions match TRBD2. The J segment lost 0 bases and the V segment lost 2 bases, leaving 5 bases of the junction unmatched. The length of the CDR3 is 17 residues. CDR1 is LNHDA and CDR2 is SQIVND in the germline V gene (reference sequence). The CDR3 DNA is TGTGCCAGTAGTATAAATAGCGGGGGATTCTCCTACAATGAGCAGTTCTTC. This codes for CASSINSGGFSYNEQFF.